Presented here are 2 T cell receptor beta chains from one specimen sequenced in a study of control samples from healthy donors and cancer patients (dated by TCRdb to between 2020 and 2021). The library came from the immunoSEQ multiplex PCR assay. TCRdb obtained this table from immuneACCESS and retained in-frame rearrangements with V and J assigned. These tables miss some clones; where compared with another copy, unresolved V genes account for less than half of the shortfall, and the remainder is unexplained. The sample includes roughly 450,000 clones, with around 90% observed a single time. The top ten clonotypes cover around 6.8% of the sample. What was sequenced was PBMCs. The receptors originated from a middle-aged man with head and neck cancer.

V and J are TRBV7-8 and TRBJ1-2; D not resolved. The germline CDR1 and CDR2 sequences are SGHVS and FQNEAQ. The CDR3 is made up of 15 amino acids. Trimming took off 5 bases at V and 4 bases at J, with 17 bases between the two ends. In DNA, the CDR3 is TGTGCCAGCAGCCCCGCGGGGATTTCTACCTATGGCTACACCTTC. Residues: CASSPAGISTYGYTF.

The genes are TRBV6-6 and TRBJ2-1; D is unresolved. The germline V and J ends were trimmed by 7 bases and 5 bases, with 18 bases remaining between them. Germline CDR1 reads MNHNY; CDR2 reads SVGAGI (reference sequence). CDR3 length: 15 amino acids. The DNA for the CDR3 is TGTGCCAGCACTCCGAGCCTTGCCCTCGACAATGAGCAGTTCTTC. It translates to CASTPSLALDNEQFF.